Listed here are 17 T cell receptor beta chains from one sample, sequenced in a study of OX40 agonist ivuxolimab in advanced cancers. Repertoires were generated with immunoSEQ multiplex PCR, while TCRdb's copy carries only in-frame clones and drops some. The data hold around 100,000 clones, with nearly 90% observed a single time. The sample in question was CD4+ or CD8+ T cells sorted from blood, obtained in a trial of the OX40 agonist ivuxolimab. Every receptor here comes from an adult with an advanced solid tumor such as melanoma, head and neck, liver or kidney cancer.

The chain links TRBV15 to TRBJ2-1; 8 positions agree with TRBD2. The V gene end was trimmed by 2 bases and the J gene end by 12 bases; junction bases not matched to a gene: 6. Germline CDR1 and CDR2: LNHNV and YYDKDF (reference sequence). The CDR3 covers 13 residues. The CDR3 sequence: CATSRSGREGQFF. In DNA, the CDR3 is TGTGCCACCAGCAGATCGGGACGGGAGGGGCAGTTCTTC.

The genes are TRBV6-1 and TRBJ1-5, with a tentative D call TRBD1 (6 bases). Trimming shortened V by 6 bases and J by 7 bases, and 16 bases separated the two germline ends. CDR1 is MNHNS and CDR2 is SASEGT in the germline V gene. The length of the CDR3 is 14 residues. The CDR3: CASRMVGGIQPQHF. As DNA, the CDR3 is TGTGCCAGCAGAATGGTTGGGGGCATACAGCCCCAGCATTTT.

The rearrangement uses TRBV11-3 and TRBJ2-1; TRBD1 agrees at 7 bases. The V and J ends lost 5 bases and 4 bases, in that order; junction bases with no gene match: 2. The CDR3 has 13 residues. CDR1 and CDR2 from the germline V gene are SGHNT and YENEEA. The CDR3 spells CASSRGQYNEQFF. CDR3 nucleotide sequence: TGTGCCAGCAGCCGGGGACAGTACAATGAGCAGTTCTTC.

The V gene is TRBV30, the J gene TRBJ1-6; D gene ambiguous. The CDR3 consists of 13 residues. Between the trimmed V and J ends, which lost 1 base and 6 bases, there was a span of 7 bases. Looked up from germline, CDR1 is GTSNPN and CDR2 is SVGIG (reference sequence). The CDR3 nucleotides read TGTGCCTGGAGTGAGGGATTTAATTCACCCCTCCACTTT. Translated: CAWSEGFNSPLHF.

V is TRBV6-1 and J is TRBJ2-5, with 8 bases that match TRBD1. Germline CDR1 and CDR2: MNHNS and SASEGT. The J segment lost 2 bases and the V segment lost 6 bases, leaving 8 bases of the junction unmatched. This CDR3 comprises 15 residues. DNA for the CDR3: TGTGCCAGCAGCCGGACAGGGAACGGGCAAGAGACCCAGTACTTC. Its protein is CASSRTGNGQETQYF.

This chain links TRBV25-1 with TRBJ1-2, with 9 bases identical to TRBD1. V shed 5 bases, J shed 2 bases, and the junction held 6 bases outside the gene matches. The germline gives CDR1 MGHDK, CDR2 SYGVNS. The length of the CDR3 is 15 residues. CDR3 protein: CASSKTGGANYGYTF. CDR3 sequence (DNA): TGTGCCAGCAGTAAAACAGGGGGCGCGAACTATGGCTACACCTTC.

The chain joins TRBV6-1 to TRBJ1-5; no firm D call. V gave up 0 bases and J gave up 6 bases, with 6 bases separating them. The CDR3 sequence is 13 residues long. Looked up from germline, CDR1 is MNHNS and CDR2 is SASEGT. For the CDR3, the DNA is TGTGCCAGCAGTGAAGCAGACCCTCAGCCCCAGCATTTT. It is translated as CASSEADPQPQHF.

The chain employs TRBV9 and TRBJ2-6; D uncertain. The CDR3 length is 14 residues. The germline gives CDR1 SGDLS, CDR2 YYNGEE. V was trimmed by 0 bases and J by 0 bases, leaving 1 base between them. CDR3 region: CASSVGSGANVLTF. The CDR3, as DNA: TGTGCCAGCAGCGTAGGCTCTGGGGCCAACGTCCTGACTTTC.

The chain couples TRBV2 to TRBJ2-1; 10 bases align to TRBD2. CDR1 is SNHLY and CDR2 is FYNNEI in the germline V gene. Unmatched junction bases numbered 11, after V lost 1 base and J lost 5 bases. The length of the CDR3 is 18 residues. The CDR3 DNA reads as TGTGCCAGCAGTGAAGGTAGGGGGCTAGCGGGAGACAACAATGAGCAGTTCTTC. This encodes CASSEGRGLAGDNNEQFF.

The chain has TRBV28 and TRBJ2-3, with TRBD1 matching over 10 bases. The CDR3 consists of 17 residues. CDR1 and CDR2 (germline): MDHEN, SYDVKM. V lost 3 bases and J lost 4; bases outside the gene matches: 10. The DNA of the CDR3 is TGTGCCAGCAGTTTCGGGTGGGAGACAGGGGGCGCAGATACGCAGTATTTT. Translating gives CASSFGWETGGADTQYF.

CDR3 nucleotides: TGTGCCAGCAGCGCCTCGAGGGAGACCCAGTACTTC. Encoded protein: CASSASRETQYF. This chain joins TRBV9 and TRBJ2-5; D gene uncertain. The germline V gene encodes CDR1 SGDLS and CDR2 YYNGEE. CDR3 length: 12 residues. Deletions cut 3 bases from V and 5 bases from J, with 8 bases between.

The V call is TRBV7-8, the J call TRBJ2-3, with D possibly being TRBD2 (7 bases). The CDR3 has 14 residues. Germline CDR1 and CDR2: SGHVS and FQNEAQ. V was trimmed by 5 bases and J by 3 bases, leaving 12 bases between them. The CDR3 loop is CASSRGGETDTQYF. CDR3 in DNA: TGTGCCAGCAGCCGAGGGGGGGAGACAGATACGCAGTATTTT. Combining the CDR3 with reference TRBV7-8 and TRBJ2-3 gives the whole variable domain GAGVSQSPRYKVAKRGQDVALRCDPISGHVSLFWYQQALGQGPEFLTYFQNEAQLDKSGLPSDRFFAERPEGSVSTLKIQRTQQEDSAVYLCASSRGGETDTQYFGPGTRLTVL.

The chain links TRBV18 to TRBJ1-1; unclear D gene. V gave up 4 bases and J gave up 2 bases, with 11 bases separating them. The CDR3 covers 14 residues. Germline CDR1 and CDR2: KGHSH and LQKENI. The CDR3: CASSRVAVNTEAFF. CDR3 sequence (DNA): TGTGCCAGCTCACGGGTTGCTGTAAACACTGAAGCTTTCTTT. Full variable domain (outside the CDR3, taken from reference TRBV18 and TRBJ1-1): NAGVMQNPRHLVRRRGQEARLRCSPMKGHSHVYWYRQLPEEGLKFMVYLQKENIIDESGMPKERFSAEFPKEGPSILRIQQVVRGDSAAYFCASSRVAVNTEAFFGQGTRLTVV.

The chain joins TRBV7-9 to TRBJ2-1; 7 bases align to TRBD2. V lost 5 bases, J lost 6 bases, and 19 bases stayed unmatched. CDR1 and CDR2 (germline): SEHNR, FQNEAQ (reference sequence). The CDR3 runs 18 residues. In DNA, the CDR3 is TGTGCCAGCAGCGGAAGTTCAGCGGGAACGCATTTGCCCAATGAGCAGTTCTTC. The encoded protein is CASSGSSAGTHLPNEQFF.

This clone came up a few times. The chain couples TRBV4-1 to TRBJ2-5; D is unclear. Germline loops: CDR1 MGHRA, CDR2 YSYEKL. V lost 0 bases to trimming and J lost 5 bases, with 13 bases between them. This CDR3 has 15 amino acids. CDR3 in DNA: TGCGCCAGCAGCCAAGAAGGCGTGCTAAAGGAGACCCAGTACTTC. Protein sequence: CASSQEGVLKETQYF.

This clone was counted a few times. The rearrangement joins TRBV5-1 to TRBJ2-7, with unresolved D. Germline assignment: CDR1 SGHRS and CDR2 YFSETQ. This CDR3 spans 12 amino acids. V shed 0 bases and J shed 3 bases, with 4 bases lying between them. CDR3 amino acids: CASSLDLYEQYF. The CDR3 coding sequence is TGCGCCAGCAGCTTGGATCTCTACGAGCAGTACTTC. The variable domain in full, with the rest retrieved from reference TRBV5-1 and TRBJ2-7, is KAGVTQTPRYLIKTRGQQVTLSCSPISGHRSVSWYQQTPGQGLQFLFEYFSETQRNKGNFPGRFSGRQFSNSRSEMNVSTLELGDSALYLCASSLDLYEQYFGPGTRLTVT.

V and J are TRBV2 and TRBJ2-7, with D tentatively TRBD1 (5 bases). The germline V gene encodes CDR1 SNHLY and CDR2 FYNNEI. Trimming pared 6 bases from V and 5 bases from J, leaving 14 bases between. CDR3 length: 13 amino acids. The CDR3 DNA is TGTGCCAGCAGCGTCAACAGGTTCCACGAGCAGTACTTC. Its translation: CASSVNRFHEQYF.